Below, 24 T cell receptor beta chains from the same sample are listed, as sequenced in a study of CD8 T cells in Susac syndrome. Reverse transcription used about 0.45 to 1 ug RNA and random hexamers. One entry per CDR3 protein, called by TCRdb with MiXCR from the immunoSEQ multiplex PCR reads. Among under 200,000 distinct CDR3 sequences listed, 94% were seen once. The specimen sequenced was CD4+ T cells from PBMCs. Receptors were obtained from a human donor with Susac syndrome.

The rearrangement uses TRBV20-1 and TRBJ2-5, with 8 nucleotides matching TRBD1. CDR3 length: 16 amino acids. Trimming took 3 bases from V and 4 from J; bases not matched to a gene: 13. Germline values: CDR1 DFQATT, CDR2 SNEGSKA (reference sequence). The CDR3 region has the DNA TGCAGTGCTAGCCAGGGGGCGGTAGTACGGGGAGAGACCCAGTACTTC. It is translated as CSASQGAVVRGETQYF.

The chain has TRBV18 and TRBJ1-6, with D perhaps matching TRBD1 (5 bases). CDR3 length equals 13 residues. Germline loops: CDR1 KGHSH, CDR2 LQKENI. Trimming took 4 bases from V and 7 from J, leaving 8 bases between them. The CDR3 here is CASSRDGNSPLHF. The DNA of the CDR3 is TGTGCCAGCTCACGGGACGGGAATTCACCCCTCCACTTT.

This sequence joins TRBV20-1 and TRBJ2-5; 8 nucleotides line up with TRBD1. The V and J ends lost 3 bases and 2 bases, in that order; junction bases with no gene match: 2. The CDR3 sequence is 13 residues long. Germline lookup yields CDR1 DFQATT and CDR2 SNEGSKA (reference sequence). The CDR3 loop is CSASNRGQETQYF. The CDR3 nucleotides read TGCAGTGCTAGCAACAGGGGGCAAGAGACCCAGTACTTC.

This clonotype was counted only a few times. The chain couples TRBV6-5 to TRBJ1-2; no firm D call. Deletions cut 2 bases from V and 2 bases from J, with 6 bases between. Germline loops: CDR1 MNHEY, CDR2 SVGAGI. This CDR3 is 13 amino acids long. This CDR3 reads CASSYEANYGYTF. In nucleotides, the CDR3 is TGTGCCAGCAGTTACGAGGCGAACTATGGCTACACCTTC.

The chain carries TRBV7-9 and TRBJ1-4, with D perhaps matching TRBD1 (6 bases). Germline CDR1 and CDR2: SEHNR and FQNEAQ (reference sequence). Between the trimmed V and J ends, which lost 5 bases and 4 bases, there was a span of 14 bases. There are 15 residues in the CDR3. Written as DNA, the CDR3 is TGTGCCAGCAGCCCGACAGGTTATGTTAATGAAAAACTGTTTTTT. Translated: CASSPTGYVNEKLFF.

The chain uses TRBV4-2 and TRBJ1-1; D is undetermined. Germline V CDR1 and CDR2: LGHNA, YNFKEQ. There are 14 residues in the CDR3. The V end was cut by 0 bases, the J end by 5 bases, with 10 bases between. The CDR3 coding sequence is TGTGCCAGCAGCCAAGAGGTCGGCCGTACTGAAGCTTTCTTT. Translation: CASSQEVGRTEAFF.

The J gene is TRBJ1-1, the V gene TRBV30; 7 bases are a match to TRBD1. Unmatched junction bases numbered 3, after V lost 1 base and J lost 4 bases. The CDR3 runs 13 residues. Germline lookup yields CDR1 GTSNPN and CDR2 SVGIG (reference sequence). The CDR3 loop reads CAWSAHRGTEAFF. DNA for the CDR3: TGTGCCTGGAGTGCACACAGGGGCACTGAAGCTTTCTTT.

The DNA of the CDR3 is TGTGCCAGCTCACCAAAACAAGAGACCCAGTACTTC. Translated: CASSPKQETQYF. This chain uses TRBV18 with TRBJ2-5; D uncertain. Per the germline V gene, CDR1 is KGHSH and CDR2 is LQKENI. This CDR3 is 12 amino acids long. V lost 2 bases and J 2 bases, leaving 3 bases between the germline ends. The complete variable domain, with remaining parts taken from reference TRBV18 and TRBJ2-5, reads NAGVMQNPRHLVRRRGQEARLRCSPMKGHSHVYWYRQLPEEGLKFMVYLQKENIIDESGMPKERFSAEFPKEGPSILRIQQVVRGDSAAYFCASSPKQETQYFGPGTRLLVL.

This clonotype was seen only once. This chain links TRBV5-6 with TRBJ1-5; D is unresolved. Germline-derived CDR1 and CDR2 are SGHDT and YYEEEE. V shed 0 bases and J shed 6 bases, with 10 bases lying between them. The CDR3 has 14 residues. As DNA, the CDR3 is TGTGCCAGCAGCTTGGCCCACTTAGGTCAGCCCCAGCATTTT. Amino acid sequence: CASSLAHLGQPQHF.

The chain recombines TRBV20-1 with TRBJ2-2; 7 positions match TRBD2. Losses at the gene ends were 7 bases for V and 3 bases for J; bases not matched to a gene: 2. The germline gives CDR1 DFQATT, CDR2 SNEGSKA (reference sequence). The CDR3 totals 12 residues. CDR3 in amino acids: CSVAGDTGELFF. As DNA, the CDR3 is TGCAGTGTTGCGGGGGACACCGGGGAGCTGTTTTTT.

This clonotype was seen a single time. V gene TRBV2 combines with J gene TRBJ2-1; no firm D call. Looked up from germline, CDR1 is SNHLY and CDR2 is FYNNEI. V lost 4 bases and J 0 bases, leaving 10 bases between the germline ends. The CDR3 length is 15 residues. CDR3 loop: CASSGDSSSYNEQFF. CDR3 DNA: TGTGCCAGCAGTGGCGATTCCAGCTCCTACAATGAGCAGTTCTTC.

This chain joins TRBV4-1 and TRBJ2-5; D remains ambiguous. In germline, CDR1 is MGHRA, CDR2 YSYEKL. CDR3 length: 17 residues. Trimming pared 1 base from V and 1 base from J, leaving 16 bases between. CDR3 sequence: CASSQGSGWPAQETQYF. The CDR3 DNA follows: TGCGCCAGCAGCCAAGGATCCGGATGGCCCGCCCAAGAGACCCAGTACTTC.

CDR3 DNA: TGTGCCAGCAGCTTGGAACAGGGGGCCGCTGGCTACACCTTC. It encodes CASSLEQGAAGYTF. The chain links TRBV7-2 to TRBJ1-2; the match to TRBD1 covers 9 bases. The CDR3 length is 14 residues. V gave up 3 bases and J gave up 7 bases; unmatched junction bases: 6. The germline CDR1 and CDR2 sequences are SGHTA and FQGNSA.

The chain recombines TRBV20-1 with TRBJ2-1, with 10 bases lining up with TRBD2. This CDR3 region has 14 residues. The ends lost 6 bases at V and 2 bases at J; junction bases unmatched: 4. Germline lookup yields CDR1 DFQATT and CDR2 SNEGSKA (reference sequence). In DNA form, the CDR3 reads TGCAGTGCCAGCGGGGGGGCCGCCTACAATGAGCAGTTCTTC. Translated: CSASGGAAYNEQFF.

The chain combines TRBV7-2 with TRBJ2-2, with D hard to call. The CDR3 has 13 amino acids. CDR1 is SGHTA, CDR2 FQGNSA, per germline. The V gene lost 4 bases and the J gene lost 0 bases, with 3 bases spanning the gap. In DNA, the CDR3 is TGTGCCAGCAGCTCCCCGAACACCGGGGAGCTGTTTTTT. It specifies CASSSPNTGELFF.

The chain recombines TRBV18 with TRBJ2-3, with a weak D call TRBD2 (5 bases). CDR3 length: 15 residues. CDR1 is KGHSH, CDR2 LQKENI, per germline. V lost 5 bases and J lost 0, with 12 bases in between. CDR3 loop: CASSWGAASTDTQYF. DNA of the CDR3: TGTGCCAGCTCATGGGGAGCGGCTAGCACAGATACGCAGTATTTT.

The V gene is TRBV10-3, the J gene TRBJ2-3; D tentatively fits TRBD1 or TRBD2 (5 bases each). V shed 2 bases and J shed 2 bases, with 14 bases lying between them. Germline V gives CDR1 ENHRY, CDR2 SYGVKD. There are 16 residues in the CDR3. CDR3 protein: CAISEGRDPDTDTQYF. The CDR3 nucleotides are TGTGCCATCAGTGAGGGCCGGGACCCCGACACAGATACGCAGTATTTT.

This chain connects TRBV7-3 to TRBJ1-6; tentative D call: TRBD1 (5 bases). V was shortened by 4 bases and J by 9 bases, with 10 bases between the two germline ends. Germline CDR1 and CDR2: SGHTA and FQGTGA. CDR3 length equals 13 residues. CDR3 region: CASSSSGFSPLHF. The CDR3 nucleotides are TGTGCCAGCAGCTCATCAGGGTTTTCACCCCTCCACTTT. Filled out from reference TRBV7-3 and TRBJ1-6, the complete variable domain reads GAGVSQTPSNKVTEKGKYVELRCDPISGHTALYWYRQSLGQGPEFLIYFQGTGAADDSGLPNDRFFAVRPEGSVSTLKIQRTERGDSAVYLCASSSSGFSPLHFGNGTRLTVT.

This chain connects TRBV2 to TRBJ2-3, with TRBD1 matching 9 bases. Germline CDR1 and CDR2: SNHLY and FYNNEI. The CDR3 has 17 residues. Unmatched junction bases numbered 9, after V lost 3 bases and J lost 2 bases. CDR3 DNA: TGTGCCAGCAGTGATCTGGGGACAGGGCGTAACACAGATACGCAGTATTTT. Residues: CASSDLGTGRNTDTQYF.

The rearrangement links TRBV11-2 to TRBJ1-1; D gene ambiguous. The CDR3 has 14 residues. V lost 4 bases, J lost 1 base, and 10 bases lay in between. Germline loops: CDR1 SGHAT, CDR2 FQNNGV. CDR3 sequence: CASSSRIPNTEAFF. The CDR3 bases are TGTGCCAGCAGCTCCCGGATTCCGAACACTGAAGCTTTCTTT.

V and J are TRBV20-1 and TRBJ1-6, with TRBD1 identical over 9 bases. The CDR3 loop spans 13 amino acids. The V and J ends lost 5 bases and 7 bases, in that order; junction bases with no gene match: 3. The V gene's germline CDR1 is DFQATT and CDR2 SNEGSKA (reference sequence). The CDR3 here is CSAGDRVNSPLHF. The CDR3 DNA follows: TGCAGTGCTGGGGACAGGGTGAATTCACCCCTCCACTTT.

V and J are TRBV20-1 and TRBJ2-3; a weak D match, TRBD2 (7 bases). The CDR3 covers 15 residues. Germline V CDR1 and CDR2: DFQATT, SNEGSKA (reference sequence). The ends were cut back, 6 bases at V and 3 bases at J, with 19 bases in the middle. CDR3 coding DNA: TGCAGTGCCCCTCCGGTGGGGGGGCGAACAGATACGCAGTATTTT. It codes for CSAPPVGGRTDTQYF.

This chain joins TRBV6-2 or TRBV6-3 and TRBJ1-2; the D is unclear. The germline CDR1 and CDR2 sequences are MNHEY and SVGEGT. The V and J ends lost 6 bases and 8 bases respectively, with 13 bases between them. The CDR3 is made up of 12 amino acids. The CDR3 nucleotides are TGTGCCAGCAGAAACCCAGGTTACGGCTACACCTTC. Amino acids: CASRNPGYGYTF.

The chain joins TRBV12-3 or TRBV12-4 to TRBJ1-5; D not resolved. The CDR3 is 14 residues long. Trimming cost V 3 bases and J 2 bases, with 8 bases left between them. CDR3 coding DNA: TGTGCCAGCAGTTTTAACCTTGGCAATCAGCCCCAGCATTTT. Its protein is CASSFNLGNQPQHF.